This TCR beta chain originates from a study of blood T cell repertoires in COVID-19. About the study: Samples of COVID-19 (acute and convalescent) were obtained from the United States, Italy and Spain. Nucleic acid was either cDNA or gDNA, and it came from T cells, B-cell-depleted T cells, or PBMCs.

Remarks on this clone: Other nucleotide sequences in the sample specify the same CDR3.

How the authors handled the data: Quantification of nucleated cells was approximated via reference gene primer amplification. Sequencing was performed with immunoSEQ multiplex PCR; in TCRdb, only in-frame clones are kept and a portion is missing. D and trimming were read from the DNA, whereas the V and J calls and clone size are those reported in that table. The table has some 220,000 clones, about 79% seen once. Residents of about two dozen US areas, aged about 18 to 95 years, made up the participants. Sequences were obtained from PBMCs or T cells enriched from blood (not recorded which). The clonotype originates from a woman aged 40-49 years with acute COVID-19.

The CDR3 is CASRRQGNTEAFF. DNA of the CDR3: TGTGCCAGCAGAAGACAGGGGAACACTGAAGCTTTCTTT. The chain employs TRBV12-3 or TRBV12-4 and TRBJ1-1, with 7 nucleotides matching TRBD1. The V and J ends lost 6 bases and 1 base, in that order; junction bases with no gene match: 2. CDR3 length: 13 amino acids.